This TCR beta chain was sequenced for a study of T-cell reconstitution after alpha-beta-depleted transplantation in children. Study conclusions and caveats: One year after transplant, T-cell counts and diversity came mostly from newly produced T cells. About two months after transplant, alpha-beta T cells reportedly came from several hundred expanded graft clones. Some patients' high day-60 TCRbeta diversity was traced to surviving recipient T cells and thymic progenitors.

Unique molecular identifiers were incorporated into the prepared TCRbeta library. TCRdb called the PCR reads again in MiXCR, with one record for every CDR3 protein. The sample includes some 140,000 distinct CDR3 sequences, 9.7% of them seen just once. With regard to this clonotype: Its specificity is not known.

CDR1 SEHNR and CDR2 FQNEAQ come from the germline V gene (reference sequence). The CDR3 contains 15 residues. V shed 5 bases and J 5 bases; nucleotides not matched to a gene: 9. The chain recombines TRBV7-9 with TRBJ2-1; 7 nucleotides align to TRBD2. The sequence was obtained from a girl under three years old who had a stem cell transplant for combined immunodeficiency, so the T cells may come from the graft donor. This specimen was PBMCs, mostly from graft donor cells, taken 180 days after TCRalphabeta/CD19-depleted stem cell transplant. CDR3 loop: CASSPWGGKDNEQFF. The CDR3 nucleotides read TGTGCCAGCAGCCCCTGGGGAGGGAAGGACAATGAGCAGTTCTTC.